This T cell receptor beta chain originates from a study of T cell responses to AZD1222 COVID-19 vaccine. Only in-frame clones appear in the TCRdb table, and some are missing; sequencing was by immunoSEQ multiplex PCR. Of 98,000 or so clones detected, about 86% appear once; the ten largest clones hold about 3.3%. The sequencing here drew on peripheral blood, taken on day 0 of AZD1222 vaccination. This sequence was found in an adult in good health.

CDR3 in DNA: TGTGCCACCAGTGACCCGTCTAGCGGGGGCCTGTCCTACAATGAGCAGTTCTTC. Translated: CATSDPSSGGLSYNEQFF. The chain uses TRBV24-1 and TRBJ2-1; 10 bases match TRBD2. The CDR3 covers 18 residues. After removal of 4 bases from V and 1 base from J, the junction contained 9 bases not matched to a gene. Germline V gene data show CDR1 as KGHDR and CDR2 as SFDVKD.